Listed below are T cell receptor beta chains from one sample, sequenced in a study of CD8+ T cells in alopecia areata. The table came from immunoSEQ multiplex PCR; TCRdb's copy has only in-frame clones and leaves some out. The table includes 150,000 to 200,000 clones, 55% detected once. The sequencing input was CD4+ T cells sorted from blood. These TCRs come from a human donor in good health. Each CDR3 is given without its conserved first and last residue. The order of the fields is V gene, J gene, CDR3 length, D gene, CDR3 protein. D genes are given only for firm matches.

V gene: TRBV4-1; J gene: TRBJ2-3; CDR3 length: 14; D gene: NA; CDR3 protein: ASSQVDLISTDTQY
V gene: TRBV20-1; J gene: TRBJ2-5; CDR3 length: 9; D gene: NA; CDR3 protein: SARVGETQY
V gene: TRBV30; J gene: TRBJ1-1; CDR3 length: 13; D gene: TRBD1; CDR3 protein: AWEEVGQMNTEAF
V gene: TRBV21-1; J gene: TRBJ2-5; CDR3 length: 11; D gene: NA; CDR3 protein: ASNGLPQETQY
V gene: TRBV28; J gene: TRBJ1-1; CDR3 length: 10; D gene: NA; CDR3 protein: ASSGVSTEAF
V gene: TRBV29-1; J gene: TRBJ2-1; CDR3 length: 11; D gene: TRBD2; CDR3 protein: SVTSGKGNEQF
V gene: TRBV23-1; J gene: TRBJ2-3; CDR3 length: 11; D gene: NA; CDR3 protein: ARKEGGKDTQY
V gene: TRBV4-1; J gene: TRBJ2-1; CDR3 length: 14; D gene: TRBD2; CDR3 protein: ASSLLGLAGFNEQF
V gene: TRBV29-1; J gene: TRBJ1-2; CDR3 length: 12; D gene: NA; CDR3 protein: SVLPGGEYYGYT
V gene: TRBV29-1; J gene: TRBJ2-1; CDR3 length: 12; D gene: NA; CDR3 protein: SVDGSRIYNEQF
V gene: TRBV5-6; J gene: TRBJ1-1; CDR3 length: 14; D gene: TRBD1; CDR3 protein: ASSLKRTGMNTEAF
V gene: TRBV30; J gene: TRBJ1-2; CDR3 length: 10; D gene: NA; CDR3 protein: AWSPHSYGYT
V gene: TRBV7-9; J gene: TRBJ2-1; CDR3 length: 15; D gene: NA; CDR3 protein: ASSLRPRDSSYNEQF
V gene: TRBV27; J gene: TRBJ1-4; CDR3 length: 13; D gene: TRBD1; CDR3 protein: ASSFRTGDFEKLF
V gene: TRBV27; J gene: TRBJ1-2; CDR3 length: 11; D gene: NA; CDR3 protein: ASRTSANYGYT
V gene: TRBV5-1; J gene: TRBJ2-3; CDR3 length: 13; D gene: NA; CDR3 protein: ASSFAGRSTDTQY
V gene: TRBV18; J gene: TRBJ1-2; CDR3 length: 10; D gene: NA; CDR3 protein: ASSPGDYGYT
V gene: TRBV29-1; J gene: TRBJ2-3; CDR3 length: 13; D gene: TRBD2; CDR3 protein: SVGGTSEFTDTQY
V gene: TRBV29-1; J gene: TRBJ1-2; CDR3 length: 9; D gene: NA; CDR3 protein: SVVQGSGYT
V gene: TRBV6-5; J gene: TRBJ2-6; CDR3 length: 11; D gene: NA; CDR3 protein: ASRESGANVLT
V gene: TRBV7-3; J gene: TRBJ2-5; CDR3 length: 13; D gene: NA; CDR3 protein: ASSPQGREQETQY
V gene: TRBV2; J gene: TRBJ1-2; CDR3 length: 7; D gene: NA; CDR3 protein: ASRSGYT
V gene: TRBV6-6; J gene: TRBJ1-3; CDR3 length: 12; D gene: TRBD1; CDR3 protein: ASVQGAGGNTIY
V gene: TRBV10-2; J gene: TRBJ2-2; CDR3 length: 16; D gene: TRBD2; CDR3 protein: ASSDGGIWREDTGELF
V gene: TRBV29-1; J gene: TRBJ2-3; CDR3 length: 10; D gene: TRBD1; CDR3 protein: SVTGGRDTQY
V gene: TRBV29-1; J gene: TRBJ2-5; CDR3 length: 13; D gene: NA; CDR3 protein: SVEDGGRIQETQY
V gene: TRBV29-1; J gene: TRBJ1-1; CDR3 length: 11; D gene: NA; CDR3 protein: SALRTENTEAF
V gene: TRBV5-6; J gene: TRBJ1-5; CDR3 length: 7; D gene: NA; CDR3 protein: ASSPLQH
V gene: TRBV28; J gene: TRBJ1-2; CDR3 length: 9; D gene: NA; CDR3 protein: ASSHNYGYT
V gene: TRBV27; J gene: TRBJ2-7; CDR3 length: 11; D gene: TRBD2; CDR3 protein: ASSPGLGNEQY
V gene: TRBV4-1; J gene: TRBJ1-2; CDR3 length: 12; D gene: NA; CDR3 protein: ASSPSLHRNGYT
V gene: TRBV20-1; J gene: TRBJ2-5; CDR3 length: 9; D gene: NA; CDR3 protein: SAGHQETQY
V gene: TRBV5-4; J gene: TRBJ2-7; CDR3 length: 12; D gene: TRBD2; CDR3 protein: ASSSSGRFDEQY
V gene: TRBV7-2; J gene: TRBJ1-2; CDR3 length: 12; D gene: TRBD1; CDR3 protein: ASSFGQGRYGYT
V gene: TRBV7-7; J gene: TRBJ2-5; CDR3 length: 12; D gene: TRBD1; CDR3 protein: ASSKGTGGETQY
V gene: TRBV5-1; J gene: TRBJ2-7; CDR3 length: 13; D gene: NA; CDR3 protein: ASSSGAGVLYEQY
V gene: TRBV30; J gene: TRBJ2-2; CDR3 length: 12; D gene: TRBD2; CDR3 protein: AWNGLGEAGELF
V gene: TRBV27; J gene: TRBJ2-6; CDR3 length: 15; D gene: NA; CDR3 protein: ASSFNPSNSGANVLT
V gene: TRBV29-1; J gene: TRBJ2-3; CDR3 length: 11; D gene: NA; CDR3 protein: SAKTGLTDTQY
V gene: TRBV29-1; J gene: TRBJ2-3; CDR3 length: 11; D gene: NA; CDR3 protein: SVGALSTDTQY
V gene: TRBV2; J gene: TRBJ2-7; CDR3 length: 12; D gene: TRBD1; CDR3 protein: ASHLRQGSYEQY
V gene: TRBV11-2; J gene: TRBJ1-1; CDR3 length: 13; D gene: TRBD1; CDR3 protein: ASSSRQGVDTEAF